Below, 10 T cell receptor beta chains from the same sample are listed, as sequenced in a study of beta chain features in type 1 diabetes (dated by TCRdb to 2017 to 2018). Library preparation was by the immunoSEQ multiplex PCR assay. All of the isolated RNA was reverse transcribed with the High Capacity cDNA Reverse Transcription Kit, so expressed TCRB transcripts were sequenced. The table comes from immuneACCESS by way of TCRdb, which keeps in-frame sequences with V and J called. Part of the clones is missing from these tables; in studies checked, under half for an unresolved V gene and the rest for unknown reasons. In all, the sample holds about 24,000 clones, and about 70% of those were seen once. Of the sample, 2% to 2.5% falls within the top ten clones. The material sequenced was Tregs from blood. The intended sense of this specimen's cell subset or site label: regulatory CD4+ T cells. The origin of the receptors is a woman aged 35 to 49 in good health.

This chain uses TRBV6-1 with TRBJ1-2, with 8 bases fitting TRBD1. CDR1 is MNHNS, CDR2 SASEGT, per germline. Trimming removed 6 bases from V and 4 bases from J; junction bases left unmatched: 4. This CDR3 is 13 amino acids long. CDR3 sequence: CASSPGTGYGYTF. Here the CDR3 DNA reads TGTGCCAGCAGCCCCGGGACAGGCTATGGCTACACCTTC.

The CDR3 DNA reads TGTGCCAGCAGTGAAAGAAGGACTAGCGGGAGCCCTCGTCGGACGGATACGCAGTATTTT. Encoded protein: CASSERRTSGSPRRTDTQYF. V usage is TRBV6-1 and J usage is TRBJ2-3; 13 positions agree with TRBD2. CDR3 size: 20 residues. Germline values: CDR1 MNHNS, CDR2 SASEGT. Unmatched junction bases numbered 17, after V lost 2 bases and J lost 6 bases.

This clone appeared a few times. The chain employs TRBV7-6 and TRBJ2-3; TRBD2 aligns across 15 bases. CDR3 length: 22 amino acids. In germline, CDR1 is SGHVS, CDR2 FNYEAQ. V dropped 2 bases and J dropped 3; count of bases not matched to a gene: 18. The CDR3 loop reads CASSLPRAPRTSGGAVTDTQYF. The CDR3 nucleotides are TGTGCCAGCAGCTTACCCCGGGCACCCAGGACTAGCGGGGGGGCAGTGACAGATACGCAGTATTTT. Full variable domain (rest looked up from reference TRBV7-6 and TRBJ2-3): GAGVSQSPRYKVTKRGQDVALRCDPISGHVSLYWYRQALGQGPEFLTYFNYEAQQDKSGLPNDRFSAERPEGSISTLTIQRTEQRDSAMYRCASSLPRAPRTSGGAVTDTQYFGPGTRLTVL.

The chain carries TRBV7-2 and TRBJ2-7, with 8 nucleotides matching TRBD1. This CDR3 region has 14 residues. Germline trimming cut 5 bases from V and 2 bases from J; bases unmatched to any gene: 5. Germline values: CDR1 SGHTA, CDR2 FQGNSA. CDR3 loop: CASSVDRVAYEQYF. The DNA of the CDR3 is TGTGCCAGCAGCGTGGACAGGGTCGCCTACGAGCAGTACTTC. The whole variable domain, filled in from reference TRBV7-2 and TRBJ2-7, reads GAGVSQSPSNKVTEKGKDVELRCDPISGHTALYWYRQSLGQGLEFLIYFQGNSAPDKSGLPSDRFSAERTGGSVSTLTIQRTQQEDSAVYLCASSVDRVAYEQYFGPGTRLTVT.

The chain uses TRBV5-1 and TRBJ1-6; 7 nucleotides match TRBD1. Germline CDR1 is SGHRS and CDR2 is YFSETQ. V shed 7 bases and J 5 bases; nucleotides not matched to a gene: 3. This CDR3 is 13 amino acids long. The CDR3 DNA reads TGCGCCAGCCGGGACAGCGATAATTCACCCCTCCACTTT. Amino acid sequence: CASRDSDNSPLHF.

This rearrangement joins TRBV4-1 to TRBJ1-1, with TRBD1 matching over 12 bases. Looked up from germline, CDR1 is MGHRA and CDR2 is YSYEKL. V gave up 3 bases and J gave up 5 bases; unmatched junction bases: 7. CDR3 size: 16 residues. CDR3 DNA: TGCGCCAGCAGCCAGAACCGGGACAGGGGGCGTACTGAAGCTTTCTTT. Protein sequence: CASSQNRDRGRTEAFF.

This rearrangement joins TRBV19 to TRBJ1-5; a possible D gene is TRBD1 (6 bases). Per the germline V gene, CDR1 is LNHDA and CDR2 is SQIVND (reference sequence). Trimming pared 4 bases from V and 9 bases from J, leaving 22 bases between. CDR3 length equals 16 residues. CDR3 protein: CASSRLVGGNVAPQHF. DNA of the CDR3: TGTGCCAGTAGTAGGTTAGTAGGGGGTAACGTGGCGCCCCAGCATTTT.

Here the CDR3 DNA reads TGTGCCAGCTCACCACAGGGGACAGGGTTCTATGGCTACACCTTC. It specifies CASSPQGTGFYGYTF. This chain links TRBV18 with TRBJ1-2; TRBD1 matches 9 bases. The CDR3 has 15 amino acids. Germline loops: CDR1 KGHSH, CDR2 LQKENI. V lost 1 base to trimming and J lost 4 bases; unmatched junction nucleotides: 4. Looking up the rest from reference TRBV18 and TRBJ1-2 gives the full variable domain: NAGVMQNPRHLVRRRGQEARLRCSPMKGHSHVYWYRQLPEEGLKFMVYLQKENIIDESGMPKERFSAEFPKEGPSILRIQQVVRGDSAAYFCASSPQGTGFYGYTFGSGTRLTVV.

CDR3 DNA: TGTGCCAGCAGACCGGACTCCTCGAGGGTCTACGAGCAGTACTTC. Translating gives CASRPDSSRVYEQYF. The chain employs TRBV2 and TRBJ2-7; possible D gene TRBD2, 5 bases. The germline V gene has CDR1 SNHLY and CDR2 FYNNEI. The CDR3 is made up of 15 amino acids. Trimming pared 6 bases from V and 3 bases from J, leaving 18 bases between.

The chain is built from TRBV6-6 and TRBJ2-7; D is unresolved. The germline gives CDR1 MNHNY, CDR2 SVGAGI (reference sequence). V lost 0 bases and J 6 bases, leaving 3 bases between the germline ends. The CDR3 extends over 11 amino acids. CDR3 in amino acids: CASSYSLEQYF. CDR3 sequence (DNA): TGTGCCAGCAGTTACTCTCTCGAGCAGTACTTC.